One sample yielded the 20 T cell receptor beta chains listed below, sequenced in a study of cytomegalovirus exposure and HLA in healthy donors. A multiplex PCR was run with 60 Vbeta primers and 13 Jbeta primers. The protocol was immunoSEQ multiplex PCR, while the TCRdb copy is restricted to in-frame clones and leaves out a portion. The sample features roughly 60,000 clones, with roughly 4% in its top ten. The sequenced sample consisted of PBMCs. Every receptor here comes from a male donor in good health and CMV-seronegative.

For the CDR3, the DNA is TGTGCCAATAAGGGGAGGGGAGGAGGAGATACGCAGTATTTT. Protein: CANKGRGGGDTQYF. The chain employs TRBV30 and TRBJ2-3, with TRBD2 matching over 7 bases. This CDR3 has 14 residues. Germline V gene data show CDR1 as GTSNPN and CDR2 as SVGIG (reference sequence). Losses at the gene ends were 8 bases for V and 5 bases for J; bases not matched to a gene: 13. Full variable domain (rest looked up from reference TRBV30 and TRBJ2-3): SQTIHQWPATLVQPVGSPLSLECTVEGTSNPNLYWYRQAAGRGLQLLFYSVGIGQISSEVPQNLSASRPQDRQFILSSKKLLLSDSGFYLCANKGRGGGDTQYFGPGTRLTVL.

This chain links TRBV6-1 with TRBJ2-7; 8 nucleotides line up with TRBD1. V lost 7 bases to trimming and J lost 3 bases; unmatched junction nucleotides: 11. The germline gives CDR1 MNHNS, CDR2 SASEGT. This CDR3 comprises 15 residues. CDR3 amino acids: CASTRNRDRIYEQYF. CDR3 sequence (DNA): TGTGCCAGCACACGGAACCGGGACAGGATCTACGAGCAGTACTTC.

For the CDR3, the DNA is TGTGCCTGGAGTGTCGGGGCTAACTATGGCTACACCTTC. Amino acids: CAWSVGANYGYTF. The chain couples TRBV30 to TRBJ1-2, with D unresolved. Trimming removed 0 bases at V and 0 bases at J, with 5 bases between. There are 13 residues in the CDR3. Germline CDR1 is GTSNPN and CDR2 is SVGIG (reference sequence).

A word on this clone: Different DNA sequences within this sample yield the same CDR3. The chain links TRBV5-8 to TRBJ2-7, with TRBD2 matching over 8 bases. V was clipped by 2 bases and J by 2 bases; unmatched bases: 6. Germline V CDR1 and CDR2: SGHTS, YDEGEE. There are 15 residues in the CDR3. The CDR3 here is CASSFSSGRPYEQYF. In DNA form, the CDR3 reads TGTGCCAGCAGCTTCTCTAGCGGGCGACCCTACGAGCAGTACTTC.

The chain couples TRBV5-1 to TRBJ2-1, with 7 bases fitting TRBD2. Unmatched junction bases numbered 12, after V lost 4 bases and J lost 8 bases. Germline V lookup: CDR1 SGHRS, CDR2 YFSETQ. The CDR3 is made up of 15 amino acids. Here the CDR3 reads CASSQPREGRYEQFF. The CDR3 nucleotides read TGCGCCAGCAGCCAGCCGAGGGAGGGAAGGTATGAGCAGTTCTTC.

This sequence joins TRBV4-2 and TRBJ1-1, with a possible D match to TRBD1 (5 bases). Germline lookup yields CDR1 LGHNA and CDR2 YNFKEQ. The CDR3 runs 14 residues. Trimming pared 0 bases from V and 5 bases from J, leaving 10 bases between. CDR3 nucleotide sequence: TGTGCCAGCAGCCAAGACCCAGGGAAAACTGAAGCTTTCTTT. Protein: CASSQDPGKTEAFF.

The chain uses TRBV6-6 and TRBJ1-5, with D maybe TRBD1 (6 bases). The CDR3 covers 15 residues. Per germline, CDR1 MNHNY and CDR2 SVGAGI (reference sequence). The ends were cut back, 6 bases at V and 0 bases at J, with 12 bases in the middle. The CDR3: CASSPGQISNQPQHF. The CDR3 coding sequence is TGTGCCAGCAGCCCCGGACAGATTAGCAATCAGCCCCAGCATTTT.

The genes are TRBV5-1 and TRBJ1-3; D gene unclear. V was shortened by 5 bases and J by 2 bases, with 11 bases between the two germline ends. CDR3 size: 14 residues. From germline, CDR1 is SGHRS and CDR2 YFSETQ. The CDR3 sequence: CASSGEVAGNTIYF. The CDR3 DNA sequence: TGCGCCAGCAGTGGGGAGGTTGCTGGAAACACCATATATTTT.

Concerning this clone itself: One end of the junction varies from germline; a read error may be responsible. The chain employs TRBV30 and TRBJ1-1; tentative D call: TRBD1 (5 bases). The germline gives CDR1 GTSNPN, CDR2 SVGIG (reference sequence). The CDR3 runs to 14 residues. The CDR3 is CAWRGGKGNTEDFF. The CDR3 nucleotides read TGTGCCTGGAGGGGGGGGAAAGGGAACACTGAAGATTTCTTT.

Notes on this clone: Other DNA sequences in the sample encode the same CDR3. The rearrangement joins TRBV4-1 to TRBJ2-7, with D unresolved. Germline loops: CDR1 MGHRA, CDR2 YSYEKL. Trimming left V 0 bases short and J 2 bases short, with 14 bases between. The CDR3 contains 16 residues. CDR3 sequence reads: CASSQDDWRRAYEQYF. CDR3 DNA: TGCGCCAGCAGCCAAGATGACTGGCGGAGAGCCTACGAGCAGTACTTC.

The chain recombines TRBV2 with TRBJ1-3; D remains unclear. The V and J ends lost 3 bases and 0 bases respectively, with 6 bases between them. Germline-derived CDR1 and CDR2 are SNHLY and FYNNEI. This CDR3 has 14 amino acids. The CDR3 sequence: CASSDRFSGNTIYF. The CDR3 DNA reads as TGTGCCAGCAGTGATCGTTTCTCTGGAAACACCATATATTTT.

CDR3 in amino acids: CASSVGVAGVNEQFF. CDR3 coding DNA: TGTGCCAGCAGCGTAGGGGTAGCGGGAGTTAATGAGCAGTTCTTC. The V call is TRBV9, the J call TRBJ2-1; 9 bases map to TRBD2. Germline V gene lookup returns CDR1 SGDLS and CDR2 YYNGEE. The CDR3 is made up of 15 amino acids. The V and J ends lost 0 bases and 7 bases, in that order; junction bases with no gene match: 5.

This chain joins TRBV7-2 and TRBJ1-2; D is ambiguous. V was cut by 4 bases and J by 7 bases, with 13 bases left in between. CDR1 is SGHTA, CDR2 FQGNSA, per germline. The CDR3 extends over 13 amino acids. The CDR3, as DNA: TGTGCCAGCAGCTCCCCGGGATCGGGTGGCTACACCTTC. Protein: CASSSPGSGGYTF.

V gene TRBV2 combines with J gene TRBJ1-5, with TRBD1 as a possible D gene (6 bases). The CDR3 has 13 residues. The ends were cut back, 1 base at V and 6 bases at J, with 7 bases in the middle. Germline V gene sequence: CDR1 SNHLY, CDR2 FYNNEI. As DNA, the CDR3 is TGTGCCAGCAGTGAAGACAGGGTTCAGCCCCAGCATTTT. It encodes CASSEDRVQPQHF. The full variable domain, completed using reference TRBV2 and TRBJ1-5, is EPEVTQTPSHQVTQMGQEVILRCVPISNHLYFYWYRQILGQKVEFLVSFYNNEISEKSEIFDDQFSVERPDGSNFTLKIRSTKLEDSAMYFCASSEDRVQPQHFGDGTRLSIL.

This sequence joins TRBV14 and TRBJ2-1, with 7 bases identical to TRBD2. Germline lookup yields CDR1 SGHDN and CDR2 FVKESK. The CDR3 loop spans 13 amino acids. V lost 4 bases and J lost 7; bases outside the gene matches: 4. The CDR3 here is CASSPGGRNEQFF. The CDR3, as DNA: TGTGCCAGCAGCCCCGGGGGGAGGAATGAGCAGTTCTTC. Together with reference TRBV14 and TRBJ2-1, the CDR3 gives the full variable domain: EAGVTQFPSHSVIEKGQTVTLRCDPISGHDNLYWYRRVMGKEIKFLLHFVKESKQDESGMPNNRFLAERTGGTYSTLKVQPAELEDSGVYFCASSPGGRNEQFFGPGTRLTVL.

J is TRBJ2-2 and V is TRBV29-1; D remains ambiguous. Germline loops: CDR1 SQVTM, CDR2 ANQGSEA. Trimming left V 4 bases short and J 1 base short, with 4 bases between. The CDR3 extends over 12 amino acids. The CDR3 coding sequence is TGCAGCGTTGCAGGGAACACCGGGGAGCTGTTTTTT. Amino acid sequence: CSVAGNTGELFF.

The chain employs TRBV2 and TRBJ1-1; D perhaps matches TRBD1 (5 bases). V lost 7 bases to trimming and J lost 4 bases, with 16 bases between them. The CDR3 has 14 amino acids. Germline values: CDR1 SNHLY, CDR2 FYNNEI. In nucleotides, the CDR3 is TGTGCCAGCACCCCAACGAGGGGACTCACTGAAGCTTTCTTT. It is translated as CASTPTRGLTEAFF.

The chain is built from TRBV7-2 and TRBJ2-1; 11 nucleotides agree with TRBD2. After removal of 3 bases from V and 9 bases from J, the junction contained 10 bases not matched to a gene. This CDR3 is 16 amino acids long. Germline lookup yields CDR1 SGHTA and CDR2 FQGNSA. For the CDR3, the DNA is TGTGCCAGCAGCTTCGTAGCGGGAGGGGACGCAGGTGAGCAGTTCTTC. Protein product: CASSFVAGGDAGEQFF.

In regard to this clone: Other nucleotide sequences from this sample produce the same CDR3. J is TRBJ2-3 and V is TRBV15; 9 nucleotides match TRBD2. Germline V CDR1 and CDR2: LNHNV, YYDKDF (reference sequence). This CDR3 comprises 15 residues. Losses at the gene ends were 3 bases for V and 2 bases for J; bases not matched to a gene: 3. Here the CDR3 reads CATSSGLAHTDTQYF. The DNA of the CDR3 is TGTGCCACCAGCAGCGGACTAGCGCACACAGATACGCAGTATTTT.

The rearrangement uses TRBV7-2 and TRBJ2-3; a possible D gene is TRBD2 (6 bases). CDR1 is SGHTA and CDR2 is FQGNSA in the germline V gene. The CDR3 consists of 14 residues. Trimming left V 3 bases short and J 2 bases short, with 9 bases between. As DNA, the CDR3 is TGTGCCAGCAGCTTGGGAGGATACACAGATACGCAGTATTTT. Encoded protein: CASSLGGYTDTQYF.